A single sample gave rise to the 8 T cell receptor beta chains below, sequenced in a study of control samples from healthy donors and cancer patients. TCRdb keeps only in-frame clones here, not all; method: immunoSEQ multiplex PCR. The table lists some 100,000 clones, around nine tenths of them singletons. Sequencing was carried out using blood. Receptor source: a man aged 25 to 40 in good health.

The chain carries TRBV6-2 or TRBV6-3 and TRBJ2-3, with 9 bases lining up with TRBD1. J gave up 0 bases and V 5 bases, and 6 bases lay outside the gene matches. The CDR3 runs to 16 residues. Germline CDR1 is MNHEY and CDR2 is SVGEGT. The CDR3 coding sequence is TGTGCCAGCAGTAGGACAGGGGATGGGAGCACAGATACGCAGTATTTT. Residues: CASSRTGDGSTDTQYF.

This chain uses TRBV20-1 with TRBJ2-7, with D maybe TRBD1 (6 bases). The CDR3 sequence is 11 residues long. V was cut by 6 bases and J by 4 bases, with 10 bases left in between. Germline CDR1 and CDR2: DFQATT and SNEGSKA (reference sequence). DNA of the CDR3: TGCAGTGCAGGGGACACGTACGAGCAGTACTTC. Amino acid sequence: CSAGDTYEQYF.

This sequence joins TRBV5-6 and TRBJ2-3; D gene ambiguous. The CDR3 is made up of 16 amino acids. V lost 0 bases and J lost 3, with 14 bases in between. The germline V gene has CDR1 SGHDT and CDR2 YYEEEE. The DNA for the CDR3 is TGTGCCAGCAGCTTGGGTCGGGTATCACGAACAGATACGCAGTATTTT. Residues: CASSLGRVSRTDTQYF.

The rearrangement links TRBV7-8 to TRBJ1-3; perhaps TRBD1 as D (6 bases). The germline gives CDR1 SGHVS, CDR2 FQNEAQ. CDR3 size: 16 residues. Trimming stripped 2 bases from V and 2 bases from J, with 13 bases between. Here the CDR3 reads CASSLWAGDPGNTIYF. CDR3 coding DNA: TGTGCCAGCAGCTTATGGGCAGGGGACCCTGGAAACACCATATATTTT.

J is TRBJ2-2 and V is TRBV30, with D possibly TRBD1 on 6 matching bases. Germline V gene data show CDR1 as GTSNPN and CDR2 as SVGIG (reference sequence). The CDR3 has 16 residues. The V and J ends lost 0 bases and 4 bases respectively, with 15 bases between them. CDR3 in DNA: TGTGCCTGGAGTGTAAACAGGGCAAGGACCACCGGGGAGCTGTTTTTT. The encoded protein is CAWSVNRARTTGELFF.

The chain couples TRBV4-1 to TRBJ2-2; 9 bases agree with TRBD2. Unmatched junction bases numbered 12, after V lost 2 bases and J lost 14 bases. Germline V lookup: CDR1 MGHRA, CDR2 YSYEKL. This CDR3 region has 15 residues. CDR3 residues: CASSQTLSGGASLFF. In DNA, the CDR3 is TGCGCCAGCAGCCAAACTCTTAGCGGGGGCGCGAGTCTGTTTTTT.

The rearrangement links TRBV11-2 to TRBJ2-3; unclear D gene. Germline V lookup: CDR1 SGHAT, CDR2 FQNNGV. This CDR3 region has 16 residues. V dropped 5 bases and J dropped 1 base, with 16 bases sitting between them. The CDR3 here is CASSPYVQRGTDTQYF. CDR3 DNA: TGTGCCAGCAGCCCTTACGTGCAACGTGGCACAGATACGCAGTATTTT.

The chain has TRBV30 and TRBJ1-4, with D possibly TRBD1 on 5 matching bases. V was pared by 0 bases and J by 5 bases, with 16 bases between. The germline V gene has CDR1 GTSNPN and CDR2 SVGIG (reference sequence). The CDR3 contains 16 residues. The CDR3 DNA sequence: TGTGCCTGGAGTGTACTCGGGGCAGGGTTGAATGAAAAACTGTTTTTT. Protein product: CAWSVLGAGLNEKLFF.